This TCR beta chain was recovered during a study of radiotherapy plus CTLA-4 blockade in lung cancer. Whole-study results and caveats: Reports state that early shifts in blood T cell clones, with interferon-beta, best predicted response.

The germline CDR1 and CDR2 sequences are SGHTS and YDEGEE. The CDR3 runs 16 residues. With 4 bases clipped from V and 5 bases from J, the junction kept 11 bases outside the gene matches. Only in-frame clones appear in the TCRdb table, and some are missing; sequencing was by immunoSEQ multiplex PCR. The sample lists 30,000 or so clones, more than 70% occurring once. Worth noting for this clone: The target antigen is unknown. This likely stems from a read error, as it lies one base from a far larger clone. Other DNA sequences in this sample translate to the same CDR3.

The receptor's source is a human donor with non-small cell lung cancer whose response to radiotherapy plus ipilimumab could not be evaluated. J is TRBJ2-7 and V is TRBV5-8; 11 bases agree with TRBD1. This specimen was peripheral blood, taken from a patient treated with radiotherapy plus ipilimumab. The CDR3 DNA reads TGTGCCAGCAGCCAAGAAGCCGGGACAGGGGGAAACGAGCAGTACTTC. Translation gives CASSQEAGTGGNEQYF.